This T cell receptor beta chain was observed in a study of tumor and adjacent non-tumor tissue in lung cancer listed by TCRdb under 2018. As for the study more broadly: Of the cohort, 11 to 12 patients had adenocarcinoma, 2 had squamous cell carcinoma and 1 had small cell lung cancer. Sequencing generated a total of 125,075,908 productive TCRbeta reads, averaging around 4.2 million reads per sample. The study compared bulk TCRbeta repertoires between lung tumor tissue and matched distant non-tumor lung tissue from some 14 lung cancer patients. The roughly 15 enrolled patients, of whom 10 were men and 5 were women, were aged about 30 to 80 years and were diagnosed with TNM stage I to III disease. For each patient, one tumor sample and one normal lung sample were taken, giving some 33 paired specimens that underwent TCRbeta CDR3 sequencing. The full study reports these points: Tumor tissue showed significantly greater TCR diversity (inverse Simpson) than normal lung tissue (about 400 vs 180, P = 0.0075, Mann-Whitney U test). Only 15 or so patients were included in the cohort, and the need for larger samples and more detailed clinical data was noted by the authors. The top 100 clones made up a significantly larger cumulative share of the repertoire in normal lung than in tumor tissue. Because peripheral blood was not sequenced, blood TCRbeta repertoires in the lung cancer patients of the study were not examined. Significantly higher TCR diversity was found in younger patients, and higher tumor TCR diversity was associated with shorter overall and disease-free survival. The sequencing platform is not named in the methods, and unique molecular identifiers are not mentioned.

Receptor libraries were prepared by multiplex PCR. Sequencing relied on an Illumina HiSeq 2500. TCRbeta libraries were constructed through three rounds of nested PCR with primers (Table S4) according to protocols modified from ARM-PCR. Before sequencing, PCR products of 200-500 bp were excised from the gel and purified with the QIAquick gel extraction kit. For the original study's pipeline: Trimmomatic was used to clean the reads, FLASH was used to merge the reads into complete CDR3 sequences, and MiTCR was used to assign the reads to V(D)J germline segments. Clonal diversity was calculated as the inverse Simpson's index using VDJtools. A read counted as productive if the sequence was in-frame and lacked a premature stop codon. TCRdb trimmed public reads at Q25 via fastp, called clones via MiXCR and kept in-frame beta chains. Every CDR3 protein is listed once, alongside the most common genes and DNA of its rows. The V and J calls reflect TCRdb's pipeline rather than the authors' work. The sample has around 82,000 distinct CDR3 sequences on record, around 80% of them singletons. Jointly, the top ten make up about half of the sample.

RNA was extracted from bulk unsorted tissue and checked for quality with a NanoDrop ND-1000 and an Agilent 2100. Normal lung samples were distant non-tumor tissue taken more than 3 cm from the tumor edge. Newly diagnosed lung cancer patients without prior chemotherapy who had been admitted for thoracic surgery in China between August and November 2014 were enrolled as donors. The study excluded patients who had received radiotherapy or chemotherapy before or who had another cancer at the same time. Surgical tissue pieces of about 1-2.1 cm3 were preserved in RNAlater solution and were kept at -80 degrees C until use. A single count supports this clonotype. This receptor's antigen is unknown. Compared with germline, one end of the junction differs, possibly owing to a read error. For CDR1 and CDR2, the germline V gene (reference sequence) lists DFQATT and SNEGSKA. CDR3 length: 14 amino acids, cysteine to phenylalanine. This entry keeps only the CDR3 DNA: 42 bases, framed from base 1.

Sequencing used distant non-tumor lung tissue. The receptor's source is a man in his 60s with non-small cell lung cancer. The V and J segments used are TRBV20-1 and TRBJ2-1; 9 central nucleotides agree with TRBD2. The DNA is TGCAGTGCCGAACGCGGGAGGGTCCCCAATGAGCAGCTCTTC. It translates as CSAERGRVPNEQLF.